This T cell receptor beta chain was sequenced for a study of Graves' ophthalmopathy and Graves' hyperthyroidism. V lost 3 bases, J lost 6 bases, and 14 bases lay in between. CDR3 length equals 13 residues. CDR1 DFQATT and CDR2 SNEGSKA come from the germline V gene (reference sequence). Broader study findings: The authors also found most expanded thyroid clonotypes above 0.001 frequency in blood.

Other autoimmune diseases, uncontrolled infections, pregnancy and lactation each led to patient exclusion. This clonotype occurred many times. The antigen is undetermined. TCR beta CDR3 regions were amplified from RNA transcripts. Investigators did first-round RT-PCR with HTBI primers, then second-round multiplex PCR. TCRdb re-analysed the multiplex PCR reads in MiXCR, keeping a single row per CDR3 protein. Here the sample spans over a million distinct CDR3 sequences, about 38% being singletons. The chain links TRBV20-1 to TRBJ1-2; maybe TRBD1 (6 bases). This sequence originates from an adult man with Graves' hyperthyroidism. The sequencing input was peripheral blood or thyroid tissue (not recorded which). The CDR3 DNA sequence: TGCAGTGCTAGGTCAGGACAGACCAATGGCTACACCTTC. Amino acids: CSARSGQTNGYTF.